This T cell receptor beta chain was identified during a study of blood T cell repertoires in COVID-19. Study-wide context: Acute and convalescent COVID-19 specimens originated in the United States, Italy and Spain. Sources were T cells, B-cell-depleted T cells, or PBMCs; the material itself was cDNA or gDNA.

Under the authors' procedure: Reference gene primer amplification gave nucleated cell count estimates. Here immunoSEQ multiplex PCR was the method, and the copy in TCRdb shows in-frame clones only, minus some. V, J and clone size were drawn from that table, and D and trimming were deduced from the DNA. The sample holds 270,000 or so clones, less than 90% seen once. The V gene end was trimmed by 4 bases and the J gene end by 8 bases; junction bases not matched to a gene: 11. Germline V gene lookup returns CDR1 SGHVS and CDR2 FQNEAQ. CDR3 length: 15 amino acids. The sequence derives from a human donor in a cohort sampled during active COVID-19. Material for sequencing was peripheral blood. V usage is TRBV7-8 and J usage is TRBJ2-1, with 7 nucleotides matching TRBD2. The CDR3 spells CASSSLGLLSDEQFF. The CDR3 nucleotides are TGTGCCAGCAGCTCGTTGGGACTATTGAGCGATGAGCAGTTCTTC.